This T cell receptor (beta chain) was profiled in a study of T cells in narcolepsy. Study-level background: Patients with NT1 or NT2 and healthy control donors were enrolled.

Study outcomes and limitations: Comparing one patient's CSF and blood CD4+ clonotypes highlighted HCRT- and TRIB2-specific autoreactive clonotypes. Healthy controls reportedly lacked the autoreactive clonotypes serially found in patients' blood.

Clones were read by immunoSEQ multiplex PCR, and TCRdb kept only the in-frame ones, dropping some. The table shows roughly 12,000 clones, with 94% occurring only once. Note on this clone: Its antigen is not known.

CDR1 is SGHRS, CDR2 YFSETQ, per germline. The J segment lost 5 bases and the V segment lost 4 bases, leaving 5 bases of the junction unmatched. The length of the CDR3 is 15 residues. The clonotype comes from a human donor with narcolepsy. V and J are TRBV5-1 and TRBJ2-3, with 12 bases aligning to TRBD2. Sequencing input: CD45RA- memory CD4+ T cells from PBMCs. For the CDR3, the DNA is TGCGCCAGCAGCCAAGCGGGACTAGCGGGAGATACGCAGTATTTT. Translated: CASSQAGLAGDTQYF. The variable domain in full, with the rest retrieved from reference TRBV5-1 and TRBJ2-3, is KAGVTQTPRYLIKTRGQQVTLSCSPISGHRSVSWYQQTPGQGLQFLFEYFSETQRNKGNFPGRFSGRQFSNSRSEMNVSTLELGDSALYLCASSQAGLAGDTQYFGPGTRLTVL.